This T cell receptor beta chain was sequenced for a study of breast tumors, draining lymph nodes, adjacent tissues. This clonotype was recorded at least ten times. Antigen specificity is unknown. This CDR3 has 11 amino acids. CDR1 DFQATT and CDR2 SNEGSKA come from the germline V gene (reference sequence). V lost 3 bases and J lost 0, with 0 bases in between. Broader study findings: Tumor TCR diversity was below lymph nodes but above nontumor tissue. Findings are consistent with lymph node origin and intratumoral expansion of most tumor T cells.

TCRdb passed the multiplex PCR reads through MiXCR, listing each CDR3 protein once. The table lists approximately 22,000 distinct CDR3 sequences, under 35% of them singletons. This chain uses TRBV20-1 with TRBJ2-1; D is ambiguous. This TCR came from a female donor with breast cancer. Some clones in this sample may be carry-over from other donors' samples. The sequenced material came from breast tumor tissue. CDR3 in amino acids: CSASSYNEQFF. CDR3 DNA sequence: TGCAGTGCTAGCTCCTACAATGAGCAGTTCTTC.